The sequence of this TCR beta chain was determined in a study of shared clonotypes between healthy human individuals. Study information: Donors, aged 18 to 49, were a couple of women and a few men.

Points from the study as a whole: The sharing of 4.5% to 6.5% of naive CD4 clonotypes was seen across several donors. Few donors restricted represented genetic and exposure-history diversity.

CDR1 is MDHEN and CDR2 is SYDVKM in the germline V gene. V shed 5 bases and J shed 1 base, with 9 bases lying between them. CDR3 length: 13 amino acids. An assay was performed, and its level was deep. This table comes from immunoSEQ multiplex PCR, and its TCRdb copy is limited to in-frame clones, with some not included. The sample lists roughly 1,500,000 clones, around 98% seen once, with 0.45% in the top ten. This clone was counted a single time. Its antigen is as yet unknown. Sequenced material: naive CD4+ T cells sorted from blood. Subset defined: CD45RA+ positively selected. This TCR came from a man aged 30 to 45 in good health. V usage is TRBV28 and J usage is TRBJ2-7; the D gene is possibly TRBD2 (5 bases). In DNA, the CDR3 is TGTGCCAGCAGTCCCGGGGTTTCCTACGAGCAGTACTTC. It encodes CASSPGVSYEQYF.